One and the same sample provided the 7 T cell receptor beta chains below, sequenced in a study of cytomegalovirus exposure and HLA in healthy donors. Vbeta (60) and Jbeta (13) primers were used in the PCR. Libraries were prepared by immunoSEQ multiplex PCR; TCRdb keeps only in-frame clonotypes and omits some of them. The profile shows around 170,000 clones, more than 60% of them singletons. Sequencing input: PBMCs. The receptors derive from a woman between 40 and 50 years old in good health and CMV-seropositive.

This rearrangement joins TRBV7-6 to TRBJ1-2, with 11 positions matching TRBD1. Germline trimming cut 1 base from V and 5 bases from J; bases unmatched to any gene: 6. From germline, CDR1 is SGHVS and CDR2 FNYEAQ. The CDR3 is made up of 16 amino acids. The DNA for the CDR3 is TGTGCCAGCAGCTTAGGGGTTGGACAGGGGGCGTATGGCTACACCTTC. Translating gives CASSLGVGQGAYGYTF. Full variable domain (outside the CDR3, taken from reference TRBV7-6 and TRBJ1-2): GAGVSQSPRYKVTKRGQDVALRCDPISGHVSLYWYRQALGQGPEFLTYFNYEAQQDKSGLPNDRFSAERPEGSISTLTIQRTEQRDSAMYRCASSLGVGQGAYGYTFGSGTRLTVV.

V gene TRBV5-4 combines with J gene TRBJ2-5; 12 bases fit TRBD1. V trimming: 0 bases; J trimming: 1 base; junction bases outside the gene matches: 4. Per germline, CDR1 SGHNT and CDR2 YYREEE (reference sequence). The CDR3 extends over 17 amino acids. CDR3 nucleotides: TGTGCCAGCAGCTTGGGTCCGGGACAGGGGGCCCAAGAGACCCAGTACTTC. It encodes CASSLGPGQGAQETQYF. Full variable domain (rest looked up from reference TRBV5-4 and TRBJ2-5): ETGVTQSPTHLIKTRGQQVTLRCSSQSGHNTVSWYQQALGQGPQFIFQYYREEENGRGNFPPRFSGLQFPNYSSELNVNALELDDSALYLCASSLGPGQGAQETQYFGPGTRLLVL.

The V gene is TRBV19, the J gene TRBJ1-2; D not certain. The V end was cut by 2 bases, the J end by 4 bases, with 11 bases between. CDR3 length equals 14 residues. Germline CDR1 reads LNHDA; CDR2 reads SQIVND (reference sequence). The CDR3 DNA reads TGTGCCAGTAGTATAAGCGCGCCGGTCTATGGCTACACCTTC. Its translation: CASSISAPVYGYTF.

The table lists this clone with a few counts. The J gene is TRBJ2-5, the V gene TRBV19; TRBD2 might be the D (5 bases). V lost 4 bases to trimming and J lost 5 bases, with 20 bases between them. This CDR3 has 16 residues. Germline CDR1 LNHDA, CDR2 SQIVND (reference sequence). The CDR3 nucleotides are TGTGCCAGTAGTAAAATCGTCGGTGCTAGCATTGAGACCCAGTACTTC. It translates to CASSKIVGASIETQYF.

The genes are TRBV28 and TRBJ2-7; 9 nucleotides match TRBD2. Per germline, CDR1 MDHEN and CDR2 SYDVKM. V was pared by 5 bases and J by 3 bases, with 11 bases of the junction left unmatched. The CDR3 is made up of 16 amino acids. CDR3 sequence: CASSPSSSGGFYEQYF. The CDR3, as DNA: TGTGCCAGCAGTCCGTCGAGTAGCGGGGGATTCTACGAGCAGTACTTC.

The chain joins TRBV27 to TRBJ2-1, with D tentatively TRBD2 (6 bases). The CDR3 length is 18 residues. V gave up 5 bases and J gave up 0 bases, with 20 bases separating them. From germline, CDR1 is MNHEY and CDR2 SMNVEV (reference sequence). The CDR3 spells CASSPQLGLTSSYNEQFF. The CDR3 nucleotides are TGTGCCAGCAGTCCCCAGCTGGGACTGACCTCCTCCTACAATGAGCAGTTCTTC.

This clone was seen only a few times. The V and J genes are TRBV28 and TRBJ1-4, with a possible D match to TRBD1 (6 bases). From germline, CDR1 is MDHEN and CDR2 SYDVKM. CDR3 length: 15 residues. Deletions cut 4 bases from V and 8 bases from J, with 17 bases between. The CDR3 DNA reads as TGTGCCAGCAGTTCCCGACAGGTGCAGGGAGAAAAACTGTTTTTT. This encodes CASSSRQVQGEKLFF.